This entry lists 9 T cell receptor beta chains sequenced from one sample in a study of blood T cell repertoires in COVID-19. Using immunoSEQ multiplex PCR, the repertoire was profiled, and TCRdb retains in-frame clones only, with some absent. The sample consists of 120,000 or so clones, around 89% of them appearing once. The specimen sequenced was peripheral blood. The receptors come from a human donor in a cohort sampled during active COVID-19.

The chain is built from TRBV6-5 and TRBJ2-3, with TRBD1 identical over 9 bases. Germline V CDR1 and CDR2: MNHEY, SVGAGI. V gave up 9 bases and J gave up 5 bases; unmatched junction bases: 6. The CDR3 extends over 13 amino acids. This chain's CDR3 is CASRQGVGDTQYF. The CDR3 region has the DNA TGTGCCAGTCGACAGGGGGTCGGAGATACGCAGTATTTT.

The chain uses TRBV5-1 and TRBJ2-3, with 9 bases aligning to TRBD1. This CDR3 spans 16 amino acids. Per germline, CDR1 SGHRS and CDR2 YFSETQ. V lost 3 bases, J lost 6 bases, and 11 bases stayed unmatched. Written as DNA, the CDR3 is TGCGCCAGCAGCTGGAGGACAGGGGAGACGGGGGATACGCAGTATTTT. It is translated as CASSWRTGETGDTQYF.

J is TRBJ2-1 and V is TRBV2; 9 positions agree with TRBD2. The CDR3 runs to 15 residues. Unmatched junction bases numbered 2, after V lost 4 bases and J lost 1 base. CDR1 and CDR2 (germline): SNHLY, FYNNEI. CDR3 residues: CASSALAGSYNEQFF. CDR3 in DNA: TGTGCCAGCAGTGCCCTAGCGGGGTCCTACAATGAGCAGTTCTTC. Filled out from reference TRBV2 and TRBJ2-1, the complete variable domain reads EPEVTQTPSHQVTQMGQEVILRCVPISNHLYFYWYRQILGQKVEFLVSFYNNEISEKSEIFDDQFSVERPDGSNFTLKIRSTKLEDSAMYFCASSALAGSYNEQFFGPGTRLTVL.

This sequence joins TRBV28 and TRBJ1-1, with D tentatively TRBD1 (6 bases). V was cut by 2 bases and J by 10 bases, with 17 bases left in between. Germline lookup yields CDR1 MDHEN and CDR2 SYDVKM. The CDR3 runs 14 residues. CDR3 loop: CASSLGRQGSRAFF. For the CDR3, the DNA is TGTGCCAGCAGTTTAGGACGCCAGGGGTCAAGAGCTTTCTTT.

The CDR3 region is CASRANTEAFF. CDR3 nucleotide sequence: TGCGCCAGCCGAGCGAACACTGAAGCTTTCTTT. The J gene is TRBJ1-1, the V gene TRBV5-1; D unclear. The CDR3 extends over 11 amino acids. V was trimmed by 7 bases and J by 1 base, leaving 5 bases between them. CDR1 is SGHRS and CDR2 is YFSETQ in the germline V gene.

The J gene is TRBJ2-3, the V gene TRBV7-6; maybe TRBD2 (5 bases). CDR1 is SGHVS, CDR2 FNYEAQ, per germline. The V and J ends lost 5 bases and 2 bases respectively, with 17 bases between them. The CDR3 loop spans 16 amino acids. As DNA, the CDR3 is TGTGCCAGCAGCGTCGGTACGGCGGGCCTCACAGATACGCAGTATTTT. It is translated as CASSVGTAGLTDTQYF.

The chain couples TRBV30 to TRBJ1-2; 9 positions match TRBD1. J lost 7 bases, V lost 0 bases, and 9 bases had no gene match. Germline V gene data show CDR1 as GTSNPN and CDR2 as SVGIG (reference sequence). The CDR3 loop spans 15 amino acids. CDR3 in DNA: TGTGCCTGGAGTGTACGTCTACAGGGGGCGGGTGGCTACACCTTC. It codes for CAWSVRLQGAGGYTF.

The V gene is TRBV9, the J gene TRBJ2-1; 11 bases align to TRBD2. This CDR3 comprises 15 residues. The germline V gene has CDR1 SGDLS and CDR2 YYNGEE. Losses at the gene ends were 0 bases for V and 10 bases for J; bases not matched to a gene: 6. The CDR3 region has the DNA TGTGCCAGCAGCGTAGAGGGGGGACTAGCGGTGGAGCAGTTCTTC. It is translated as CASSVEGGLAVEQFF.

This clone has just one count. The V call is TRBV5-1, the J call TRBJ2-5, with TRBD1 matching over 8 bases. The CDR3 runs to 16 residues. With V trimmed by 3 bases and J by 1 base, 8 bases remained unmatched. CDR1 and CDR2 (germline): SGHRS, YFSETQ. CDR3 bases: TGCGCCAGCAGCTCGGCTCAGGGGGCGACCCAAGAGACCCAGTACTTC. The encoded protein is CASSSAQGATQETQYF.